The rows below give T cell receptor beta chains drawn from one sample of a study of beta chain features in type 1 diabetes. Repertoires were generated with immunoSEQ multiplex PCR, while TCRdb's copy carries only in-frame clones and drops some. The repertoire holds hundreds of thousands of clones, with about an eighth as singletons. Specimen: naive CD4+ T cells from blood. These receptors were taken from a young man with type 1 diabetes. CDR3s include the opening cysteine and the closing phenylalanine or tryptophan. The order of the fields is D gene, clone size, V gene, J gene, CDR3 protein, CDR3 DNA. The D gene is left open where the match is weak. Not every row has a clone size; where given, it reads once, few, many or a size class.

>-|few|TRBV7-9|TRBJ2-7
CASRPSFEGSYEQYF
TGTGCCAGCAGGCCGAGCTTTGAAGGCTCCTACGAGCAGTACTTC
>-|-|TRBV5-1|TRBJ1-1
CASSLPGKNTEAFF
TGCGCCAGCAGCTTACCGGGAAAGAACACTGAAGCTTTCTTT
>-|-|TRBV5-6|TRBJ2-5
CASSLQGNQETQYF
TGTGCCAGCAGCTTGCAAGGGAACCAAGAGACCCAGTACTTC
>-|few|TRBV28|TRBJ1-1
CASSSSSRTEAFF
TGTGCCAGCAGTTCATCCAGCAGAACTGAAGCTTTCTTT
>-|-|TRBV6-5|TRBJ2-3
CASQTGQGADTQYF
TGTGCCAGCCAAACGGGGCAGGGTGCAGATACGCAGTATTTT
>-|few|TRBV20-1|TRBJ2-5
CSARAPGPQYF
TGCAGTGCGCGGGCCCCAGGGCCCCAGTACTTC
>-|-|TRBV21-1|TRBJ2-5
CASSLRTGGRTQYF
TGTGCCAGCAGCCTACGGACAGGGGGTCGAACCCAGTACTTC
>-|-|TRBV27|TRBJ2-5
CASSLGGEETQYF
TGTGCCAGCAGTTTAGGAGGGGAAGAGACCCAGTACTTC
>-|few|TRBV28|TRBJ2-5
CASSFPLTLETQYF
TGTGCCAGCAGTTTCCCCCTGACTTTAGAGACCCAGTACTTC
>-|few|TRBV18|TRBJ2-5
CASSPGTQEETQYF
TGTGCCAGCTCACCAGGGACTCAGGAAGAGACCCAGTACTTC
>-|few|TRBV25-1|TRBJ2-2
CASSSPIGENTGELFF
TGTGCCAGCAGTAGTCCCATAGGGGAGAACACCGGGGAGCTGTTTTTT
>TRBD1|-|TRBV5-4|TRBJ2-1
CASSLPGGRSYNEQFF
TGTGCCAGCAGCTTGCCAGGGGGACGCTCCTACAATGAGCAGTTCTTC
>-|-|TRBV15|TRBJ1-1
CATSRDKGGNTEAFF
TGTGCCACCAGCAGAGATAAAGGGGGGAACACTGAAGCTTTCTTT
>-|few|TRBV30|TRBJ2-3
CAWSGGTAFGTDTQYF
TGTGCCTGGAGCGGGGGGACAGCCTTTGGCACAGATACGCAGTATTTT
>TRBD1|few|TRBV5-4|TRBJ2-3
CASSRLQGAADTQYF
TGTGCCAGCAGCCGGCTACAGGGGGCAGCGGATACGCAGTATTTT
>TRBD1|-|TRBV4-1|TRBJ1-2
CASSLTPTGRDDYGYTF
TGCGCCAGCAGCCTCACGCCGACAGGGAGGGATGACTATGGCTACACCTTC
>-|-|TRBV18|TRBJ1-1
CASSTVVAGTEAFF
TGTGCCAGCTCCACCGTTGTAGCGGGCACTGAAGCTTTCTTT
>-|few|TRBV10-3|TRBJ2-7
CAITGTASGEQYF
TGTGCCATCACAGGGACAGCAAGCGGGGAGCAGTACTTC
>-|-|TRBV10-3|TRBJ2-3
CAISDIVVGQKSTDTQYF
TGTGCCATCAGTGATATTGTGGTAGGACAGAAGAGCACAGATACGCAGTATTTT
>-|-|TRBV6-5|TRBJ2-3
CASTSQLADTQYF
TGTGCCAGCACCTCCCAATTAGCAGATACGCAGTATTTT
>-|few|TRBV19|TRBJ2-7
CASSVDSYYEQYF
TGTGCCAGTAGTGTGGACAGCTACTACGAGCAGTACTTC
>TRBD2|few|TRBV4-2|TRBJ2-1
CASSGYLAGGHNEQFF
TGTGCCAGCAGCGGCTACTTAGCGGGGGGGCACAATGAGCAGTTCTTC
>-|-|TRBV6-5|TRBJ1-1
CASSFSITGDTEAFF
TGTGCCAGCAGTTTTTCCATAACAGGAGACACTGAAGCTTTCTTT
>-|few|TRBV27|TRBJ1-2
CASSKVLTGGYGYTF
TGTGCCAGCAGCAAGGTCCTTACGGGGGGCTATGGCTACACCTTC
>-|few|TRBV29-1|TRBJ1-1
CSALKGDTEAFF
TGCAGCGCCCTGAAGGGAGACACTGAAGCTTTCTTT
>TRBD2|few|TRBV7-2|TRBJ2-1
CASSLGSAGGLDEQFF
TGTGCCAGCAGCTTAGGATCAGCGGGGGGGCTGGATGAGCAGTTCTTC
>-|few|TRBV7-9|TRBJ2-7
CASTQGTHSYEQYF
TGTGCCAGCACCCAGGGAACCCACTCCTACGAGCAGTACTTC
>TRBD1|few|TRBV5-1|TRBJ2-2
CASSLGQVNTGELFF
TGCGCCAGCAGCCTGGGACAGGTCAACACCGGGGAGCTGTTTTTT
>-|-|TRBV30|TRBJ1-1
CAWSVGVLNTEAFF
TGTGCCTGGAGTGTAGGGGTCTTGAACACTGAAGCTTTCTTT
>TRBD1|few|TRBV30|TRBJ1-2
CAWRGTGIYGYTF
TGTGCCTGGAGAGGGACAGGGATCTATGGCTACACCTTC